Presented here are 2 T cell receptor beta chains from one specimen sequenced in a study of cytomegalovirus exposure and HLA in healthy donors. Use of 60 Vbeta and 13 Jbeta primers characterized the PCR. Generated by immunoSEQ multiplex PCR, the TCRdb table keeps only in-frame clones and is missing some. The repertoire holds 110,000 to 150,000 clones, approximately 80% seen once, with 2% to 3% in the top ten. The sequencing sample was made of PBMCs. These receptors all come from a woman between 18 and 29 years old in good health and CMV-seropositive.

This clone was seen repeatedly, ten times or more. V usage is TRBV6-5 and J usage is TRBJ1-1; D remains ambiguous. This CDR3 is built from 13 residues. Germline V lookup: CDR1 MNHEY, CDR2 SVGAGI. Between the trimmed V and J ends, which lost 5 bases and 0 bases, there was a span of 7 bases. CDR3 amino acids: CASSTVVNTEAFF. Written as DNA, the CDR3 is TGTGCCAGCAGTACGGTGGTGAACACTGAAGCTTTCTTT.

The V gene is TRBV6-5, the J gene TRBJ1-1; TRBD1 is a possible D gene (5 bases). V shed 0 bases and J shed 4 bases, with 6 bases lying between them. Germline lookup yields CDR1 MNHEY and CDR2 SVGAGI. The CDR3 is 13 residues long. The CDR3 DNA reads TGTGCCAGCAGTTACTCTCAGGGCACTGAAGCTTTCTTT. Amino acid sequence: CASSYSQGTEAFF.